This T cell receptor beta chain originates from a study of blood T cell repertoires in COVID-19. As for the study in general: Acute-phase and convalescent COVID-19 samples originated in the United States, Italy and Spain. From T cells, B-cell-depleted T cells, or PBMCs came the material, which was cDNA or gDNA.

CDR3 length: 12 amino acids. Trimming took 9 bases from V and 11 from J, leaving 19 bases between them. The V gene's germline CDR1 is LNHDA and CDR2 SQIVND (reference sequence). Original analysis: Nucleated cell number was recorded as an estimate derived from reference gene primer amplification. The data were produced by immunoSEQ multiplex PCR, yet TCRdb's version contains in-frame clones alone and is incomplete. V and J calls and clone size come straight from that table; D and trimming were deduced from the DNA. The sample shows 130,000 or so clones, approximately 80% of them seen only once. Sequences were obtained from peripheral blood. The origin of this receptor is a woman aged 60-70 years with active or convalescent COVID-19. The chain carries TRBV19 and TRBJ1-1, with D maybe TRBD1 (6 bases). DNA for the CDR3: TGTGCCAGAACAGGGACCGTTCGGGTGGCTTTCTTT. Its translation is CARTGTVRVAFF.